What follows describes a single T cell receptor (beta chain). This sample is drawn from a study of shared clonotypes between healthy human individuals. The protocol was immunoSEQ multiplex PCR, while the TCRdb copy is restricted to in-frame clones and leaves out a portion. Counted here are just over 2,000,000 clones, about 94% occurring once; the ten biggest clones make up more than 0.95%. Naive CD8 cells lacked CD45RO, underwent positive selection for CCR7 and left out terminally differentiated effector memory CD45RA+ cells. Healthy HIV-negative adults with no recent acute infections or vaccinations were recruited as donors. Per the germline V gene, CDR1 is MDHEN and CDR2 is SYDVKM. V gave up 5 bases and J gave up 9 bases, with 26 bases separating them. The CDR3 sequence is 17 residues long.

J is TRBJ1-5 and V is TRBV28; a weak D match, TRBD1 (6 bases). Sequencing input: naive CD8+ T cells sorted from blood. This sequence originates from a young man in good health. CDR3 in DNA: TGTGCCAGCAGTCCCACCATTTGGGACACTGCGTCGGGGCCCCAGCATTTT. It translates to CASSPTIWDTASGPQHF.